This is a list of T cell receptor beta chains from one sample in a study of early T cells in non-severe SARS-CoV-2 infection. TCRdb passed the 5' RACE reads through MiXCR, listing each CDR3 protein once. Altogether about 99,000 distinct CDR3 sequences are present, around 17% being singletons, with the ten largest covering roughly 1.2%. The specimen sequenced was whole blood. The receptors derive from an adult who was a healthcare worker with PCR-confirmed SARS-CoV-2 infection or an uninfected control (not recorded which). CDR3s include the opening cysteine and the closing phenylalanine or tryptophan. D genes are given only for firm matches. Size values are once, few and many counts, or a class for expanded clones, and some rows have none.

v_call: TRBV30; clone_size: few; cdr3_length: 15; j_call: TRBJ2-3; d_call: TRBD2; cdr3_aa: CAFIRTSGLTDTQYF; cdr3_nt: TGTGCCTTTATACGGACTAGCGGGCTGACAGATACGCAGTATTTT
v_call: TRBV6-2/TRBV6-3; clone_size: many; cdr3_length: 14; j_call: TRBJ2-2; d_call: TRBD1; cdr3_aa: CASSEQGDTGELFF; cdr3_nt: TGTGCCAGCAGTGAACAGGGGGACACCGGGGAGCTGTTTTTT
v_call: TRBV6-5; clone_size: .; cdr3_length: 17; j_call: TRBJ2-2; d_call: TRBD1; cdr3_aa: CASSYSTETGQAGELFF; cdr3_nt: TGTGCCAGCAGTTACTCGACGGAGACAGGGCAGGCCGGGGAGCTGTTTTTT
v_call: TRBV11-2; clone_size: few; cdr3_length: 16; j_call: TRBJ1-1; d_call: TRBD1; cdr3_aa: CASSQGQGLTNTEAFF; cdr3_nt: TGTGCCAGCAGTCAGGGACAGGGGCTTACGAACACTGAAGCTTTCTTT
v_call: TRBV12-3/TRBV12-4; clone_size: .; cdr3_length: 14; j_call: TRBJ2-7; d_call: .; cdr3_aa: CASSFWENPYEQYF; cdr3_nt: TGTGCTAGCAGTTTTTGGGAGAATCCCTACGAGCAGTACTTC
v_call: TRBV28; clone_size: .; cdr3_length: 15; j_call: TRBJ1-6; d_call: .; cdr3_aa: CASNSRGTYNSPLHF; cdr3_nt: TGTGCCAGCAATTCAAGGGGCACTTATAATTCACCCCTCCACTTT
v_call: TRBV6-2/TRBV6-3; clone_size: .; cdr3_length: 17; j_call: TRBJ1-1; d_call: TRBD1; cdr3_aa: CASSYSPGQASNTEAFF; cdr3_nt: TGTGCCAGCAGTTACTCCCCAGGACAGGCCTCGAACACTGAAGCTTTCTTT
v_call: TRBV28; clone_size: .; cdr3_length: 12; j_call: TRBJ1-1; d_call: .; cdr3_aa: CASSFTNTEAFF; cdr3_nt: TGTGCCAGCAGTTTTACGAACACTGAAGCTTTCTTT
v_call: TRBV9; clone_size: few; cdr3_length: 16; j_call: TRBJ2-7; d_call: .; cdr3_aa: CASSEEGDGSSYEQYF; cdr3_nt: TGTGCCAGCAGCGAAGAGGGGGACGGCAGCTCCTACGAGCAGTACTTC
v_call: TRBV7-9; clone_size: few; cdr3_length: 14; j_call: TRBJ2-7; d_call: .; cdr3_aa: CASSLDLEPYEQYF; cdr3_nt: TGTGCCAGCAGCTTAGACCTGGAACCCTACGAGCAGTACTTC
v_call: TRBV7-9; clone_size: .; cdr3_length: 15; j_call: TRBJ2-6; d_call: .; cdr3_aa: CASSPPGAGANVLTF; cdr3_nt: TGTGCCAGCAGCCCCCCAGGGGCTGGGGCCAACGTCCTGACTTTC
v_call: TRBV7-9; clone_size: .; cdr3_length: 15; j_call: TRBJ1-1; d_call: .; cdr3_aa: CASSLGAVMNTEAFF; cdr3_nt: TGTGCCAGCAGCTTGGGGGCAGTTATGAACACTGAAGCTTTCTTT
v_call: TRBV7-7; clone_size: .; cdr3_length: 15; j_call: TRBJ2-1; d_call: TRBD1; cdr3_aa: CASSHRDRGQAEQFF; cdr3_nt: TGTGCTAGCAGCCACCGGGACAGGGGGCAAGCTGAGCAGTTCTTC
v_call: TRBV7-9; clone_size: .; cdr3_length: 16; j_call: TRBJ2-3; d_call: .; cdr3_aa: CASSSPPGASTDTQYF; cdr3_nt: TGTGCCAGCAGCTCTCCCCCAGGGGCGAGCACAGATACGCAGTATTTT
v_call: TRBV19; clone_size: few; cdr3_length: 15; j_call: TRBJ1-5; d_call: .; cdr3_aa: CASRHGGPGNQPQHF; cdr3_nt: TGTGCCAGTAGACACGGTGGACCTGGCAATCAGCCCCAGCATTTT
v_call: TRBV20-1; clone_size: .; cdr3_length: 12; j_call: TRBJ2-7; d_call: .; cdr3_aa: CSANGHPGEQYF; cdr3_nt: TGCAGTGCTAATGGCCACCCGGGCGAGCAGTACTTC
v_call: TRBV28; clone_size: .; cdr3_length: 16; j_call: TRBJ2-1; d_call: TRBD1; cdr3_aa: CASSPATGFPYNEQFF; cdr3_nt: TGTGCCAGCAGTCCCGCGACAGGGTTTCCCTACAATGAGCAGTTCTTC
v_call: TRBV10-3; clone_size: .; cdr3_length: 16; j_call: TRBJ2-7; d_call: TRBD2; cdr3_aa: CAISEVAGEPSYEQYF; cdr3_nt: TGTGCCATCAGTGAAGTAGCGGGGGAGCCTTCCTACGAGCAGTACTTC
v_call: TRBV6-5; clone_size: .; cdr3_length: 14; j_call: TRBJ2-5; d_call: .; cdr3_aa: CASSLDGLQETQYF; cdr3_nt: TGTGCCAGCAGTTTAGACGGACTACAAGAGACCCAGTACTTC
v_call: TRBV29-1; clone_size: few; cdr3_length: 13; j_call: TRBJ2-5; d_call: .; cdr3_aa: CSVTGDYQETQYF; cdr3_nt: TGCAGCGTTACAGGGGACTATCAAGAGACCCAGTACTTC